The 10 T cell receptor beta chains listed next were all sequenced from one sample in a study of STAT3 mutations in large granular lymphocyte leukemia. General study points: Every T-cell large granular lymphocyte leukemia patient had at least one immunodominant TCR beta clonotype.

No antigen has been identified for these receptors. Libraries were prepared by immunoSEQ multiplex PCR; TCRdb keeps only in-frame clonotypes and omits some of them. This table has about 20,000 clones, 80% to 95% appearing once. The sequenced sample consisted of peripheral blood mononuclear cells. The source is a man between 60 and 70 years old with T-cell large granular lymphocyte leukemia. Some clones in this sample may be carry-over from other donors' samples.

The V and J genes are TRBV5-6 and TRBJ1-3; unclear D gene. In germline, CDR1 is SGHDT, CDR2 YYEEEE. V was trimmed by 0 bases and J by 0 bases, leaving 16 bases between them. The CDR3 loop spans 18 amino acids. This CDR3 reads CASSLGEVRRSSGNTIYF. Written as DNA, the CDR3 is TGTGCCAGCAGCTTGGGAGAGGTCCGGAGGAGCTCTGGAAACACCATATATTTT.

This chain connects TRBV5-1 to TRBJ2-1; D ambiguous. Trimming shortened V by 0 bases and J by 7 bases, and 5 bases separated the two germline ends. The CDR3 covers 12 residues. Germline CDR1 reads SGHRS; CDR2 reads YFSETQ. CDR3 sequence reads: CASSLGRNEQFF. CDR3 DNA sequence: TGCGCCAGCAGCTTGGGTCGTAATGAGCAGTTCTTC.

The J gene is TRBJ1-5, the V gene TRBV5-1; D is unclear. The germline V gene has CDR1 SGHRS and CDR2 YFSETQ. The V end was cut by 0 bases, the J end by 5 bases, with 9 bases between. CDR3 length: 14 residues. The CDR3 is CASSLGPYDQPQHF. The CDR3 DNA follows: TGCGCCAGCAGCTTGGGGCCATACGATCAGCCCCAGCATTTT.

A single count supports this clone. V gene TRBV19 combines with J gene TRBJ2-5; 7 bases are shared with TRBD1. The ends lost 1 base at V and 3 bases at J; junction bases unmatched: 2. CDR1 is LNHDA, CDR2 SQIVND, per germline (reference sequence). This CDR3 is built from 14 residues. The CDR3 spells CASSIGTGEETQYF. Here the CDR3 DNA reads TGTGCCAGTAGTATAGGGACAGGTGAAGAGACCCAGTACTTC.

This CDR3 reads CASSFGRTQPQHF. The DNA of the CDR3 is TGTGCCAGCAGTTTTGGTAGGACTCAGCCCCAGCATTTT. This rearrangement joins TRBV27 to TRBJ1-5; D is uncertain. Trimming shortened V by 3 bases and J by 6 bases, and 9 bases separated the two germline ends. This CDR3 is built from 13 residues. The germline gives CDR1 MNHEY, CDR2 SMNVEV (reference sequence).

This clone occurred once. The gene calls are TRBV30 and TRBJ2-7; no definite D call. The germline gives CDR1 GTSNPN, CDR2 SVGIG (reference sequence). Trimming pared 0 bases from V and 2 bases from J, leaving 11 bases between. This CDR3 contains 14 residues. CDR3 DNA sequence: TGTGCCTGGAGTGTACTTGGGGTAGCCTACGAGCAGTACTTC. Translating gives CAWSVLGVAYEQYF.

This clone was counted between two and nine times. V and J are TRBV2 and TRBJ1-2; 9 bases match TRBD1. Germline CDR1 reads SNHLY; CDR2 reads FYNNEI. This CDR3 has 14 residues. V shed 7 bases and J 6 bases; nucleotides not matched to a gene: 9. CDR3 protein: CASNNRDRDHGYTF. CDR3 nucleotide sequence: TGTGCCAGCAACAACCGGGACAGGGACCATGGCTACACCTTC.

This chain connects TRBV12-5 to TRBJ2-1; D is ambiguous. Germline CDR1 and CDR2: LGHNT and FRNRAP. With 0 bases removed from V and 9 bases from J, the gap between germline ends came to 6 bases. The CDR3 extends over 12 amino acids. The CDR3 loop reads CASGLVALEQFF. For the CDR3, the DNA is TGTGCTAGTGGTTTGGTCGCTCTTGAGCAGTTCTTC.

The CDR3 nucleotides read TGTGCCACCGTCCGGGGAGACACTGAAGCTTTCTTT. This codes for CATVRGDTEAFF. The V and J genes are TRBV6-6 and TRBJ1-1; D uncertain. The germline V gene has CDR1 MNHNY and CDR2 SVGAGI (reference sequence). Trimming pared 10 bases from V and 3 bases from J, leaving 12 bases between. CDR3 size: 12 residues.

The chain links TRBV6-6 to TRBJ1-1; TRBD1 might be the D (5 bases). Trimming cost V 4 bases and J 4 bases, with 13 bases left between them. Germline assignment: CDR1 MNHNY and CDR2 SVGAGI (reference sequence). This CDR3 has 14 residues. CDR3 residues: CASSSPGPATEAFF. Here the CDR3 DNA reads TGTGCCAGCAGTTCGCCGGGGCCGGCCACTGAAGCTTTCTTT.